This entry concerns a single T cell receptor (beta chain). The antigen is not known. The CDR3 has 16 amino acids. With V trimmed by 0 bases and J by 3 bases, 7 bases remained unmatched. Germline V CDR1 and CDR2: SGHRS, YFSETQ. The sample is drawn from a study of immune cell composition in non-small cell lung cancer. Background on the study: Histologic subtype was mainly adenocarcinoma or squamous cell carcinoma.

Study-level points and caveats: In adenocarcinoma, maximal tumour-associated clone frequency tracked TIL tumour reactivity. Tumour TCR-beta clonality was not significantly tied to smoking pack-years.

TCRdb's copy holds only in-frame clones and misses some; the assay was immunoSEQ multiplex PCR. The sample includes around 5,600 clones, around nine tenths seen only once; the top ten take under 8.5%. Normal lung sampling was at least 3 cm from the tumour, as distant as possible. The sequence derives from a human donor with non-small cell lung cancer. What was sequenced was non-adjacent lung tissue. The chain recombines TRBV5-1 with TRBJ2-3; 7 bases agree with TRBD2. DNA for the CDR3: TGCGCCAGCAGCTTGGTGGCGGGAGAGGGTACAGATACGCAGTATTTT. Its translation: CASSLVAGEGTDTQYF.